The 15 T cell receptor beta chains given below trace back to one sample, sequenced in a study of blood T cell repertoires in COVID-19. The table came from immunoSEQ multiplex PCR; TCRdb's copy has only in-frame clones and leaves some out. The repertoire holds hundreds of thousands of clones, approximately 90% seen once, with approximately 10% in the top ten. Material: peripheral blood. The receptor source for this set is a man over 45 with COVID-19, enrolled during active disease.

V and J are TRBV19 and TRBJ2-5; 14 positions agree with TRBD2. This CDR3 has 18 amino acids. V lost 6 bases to trimming and J lost 5 bases; unmatched junction nucleotides: 14. Germline V gives CDR1 LNHDA, CDR2 SQIVND (reference sequence). DNA of the CDR3: TGTGCCAGTAGCCTCATCGGACTAGCGGGGGGATACGGGGAGACCCAGTACTTC. It translates to CASSLIGLAGGYGETQYF.

The chain recombines TRBV7-8 with TRBJ1-6; D may be TRBD1 (5 bases). CDR1 is SGHVS and CDR2 is FQNEAQ in the germline V gene. Trimming removed 1 base from V and 7 bases from J, with 8 bases in between. The CDR3 spans 14 residues. The CDR3 sequence: CASSLDRGNSPLHF. For the CDR3, the DNA is TGTGCCAGCAGCTTAGATAGGGGCAATTCACCCCTCCACTTT. The variable domain in full, with the rest retrieved from reference TRBV7-8 and TRBJ1-6, is GAGVSQSPRYKVAKRGQDVALRCDPISGHVSLFWYQQALGQGPEFLTYFQNEAQLDKSGLPSDRFFAERPEGSVSTLKIQRTQQEDSAVYLCASSLDRGNSPLHFGNGTRLTVT.

The CDR3 loop is CASSDSGLAGIEEQYF. In DNA, the CDR3 is TGTGCCAGCAGCGATTCCGGACTAGCGGGAATCGAAGAGCAGTACTTC. The chain links TRBV9 to TRBJ2-7; 12 bases are a match to TRBD2. The CDR3 length is 16 residues. The V segment lost 3 bases and the J segment 7 bases; nucleotides outside the gene matches: 11. Germline CDR1 SGDLS, CDR2 YYNGEE.

V usage is TRBV7-3 and J usage is TRBJ2-1; a weak D match, TRBD2 (5 bases). V lost 2 bases, J lost 2 bases, and 7 bases lay in between. The CDR3 loop spans 14 amino acids. Germline V gives CDR1 SGHTA, CDR2 FQGTGA. The CDR3 DNA sequence: TGTGCCAGCAGCTTAGGAGCGGCCTACAATGAGCAGTTCTTC. This codes for CASSLGAAYNEQFF.

A single count supports this clone. The chain has TRBV24-1 and TRBJ2-7; 8 nucleotides align to TRBD1. Germline loops: CDR1 KGHDR, CDR2 SFDVKD. CDR3 length: 15 amino acids. The J segment lost 5 bases and the V segment lost 4 bases, leaving 9 bases of the junction unmatched. The CDR3 sequence is CATSDPQGARDEQYF. For the CDR3, the DNA is TGTGCCACCAGTGACCCCCAGGGGGCTCGCGACGAGCAGTACTTC.

The rearrangement joins TRBV11-2 to TRBJ2-1, with D unclear. Germline CDR1 is SGHAT and CDR2 is FQNNGV. The CDR3 spans 13 residues. V dropped 5 bases and J dropped 4 bases, with 9 bases sitting between them. CDR3: CASSPEPYNEQFF. The CDR3 bases are TGTGCCAGCAGCCCGGAGCCTTACAATGAGCAGTTCTTC.

V gene TRBV7-9 combines with J gene TRBJ1-6; no definite D call. Germline loops: CDR1 SEHNR, CDR2 FQNEAQ (reference sequence). The CDR3 consists of 14 residues. V lost 2 bases to trimming and J lost 10 bases, with 12 bases between them. The CDR3 sequence is CASSLFGEGSPLHF. The CDR3 coding sequence is TGTGCCAGCAGCTTATTCGGGGAGGGCTCACCCCTCCACTTT.

This clone showed up just a few times. This chain connects TRBV23-1 to TRBJ2-7; D is undetermined. TRBV23-1 qualifies as an ORF whose function is uncertain. The ends were cut back, 3 bases at V and 4 bases at J, with 19 bases in the middle. The CDR3 covers 16 residues. CDR3 nucleotide sequence: TGCGCCAGCAGTCATTCACGTAGACTTGCCGGGTACGAGCAGTACTTC. This encodes CASSHSRRLAGYEQYF.

The chain uses TRBV18 and TRBJ2-7, with 9 bases identical to TRBD1. The CDR3 is 15 residues long. CDR1 is KGHSH and CDR2 is LQKENI in the germline V gene. The J segment lost 4 bases and the V segment lost 4 bases, leaving 8 bases of the junction unmatched. CDR3 sequence reads: CASSRGTGPPYEQYF. Written as DNA, the CDR3 is TGTGCCAGCTCACGGGGGACAGGGCCCCCTTACGAGCAGTACTTC.

The chain is built from TRBV9 and TRBJ2-7; D remains ambiguous. Per the germline V gene, CDR1 is SGDLS and CDR2 is YYNGEE. The CDR3 totals 13 residues. Trimming left V 0 bases short and J 6 bases short, with 10 bases between. CDR3 amino acids: CASSVALATEQYF. In DNA form, the CDR3 reads TGTGCCAGCAGCGTAGCTCTGGCAACCGAGCAGTACTTC.

The chain joins TRBV5-1 to TRBJ2-5; 11 bases match TRBD2. The CDR3 is made up of 18 amino acids. V lost 0 bases and J lost 4; bases outside the gene matches: 11. CDR1 and CDR2 (germline): SGHRS, YFSETQ. Written as DNA, the CDR3 is TGCGCCAGCAGCTTGGCCGGACTGGGGCTAGCGGGAGGAGAGACCCAGTACTTC. Translation: CASSLAGLGLAGGETQYF.

This clone was observed a few times. The rearrangement links TRBV19 to TRBJ1-5; D uncertain. The ends were cut back, 7 bases at V and 3 bases at J, with 10 bases in the middle. This CDR3 contains 13 residues. Germline CDR1 reads LNHDA; CDR2 reads SQIVND (reference sequence). In nucleotides, the CDR3 is TGTGCCAGTAATAGAGGGTACAATCAGCCCCAGCATTTT. Translated, it gives CASNRGYNQPQHF.

The chain uses TRBV24-1 and TRBJ2-3; D call uncertain. Trimming removed 3 bases at V and 2 bases at J, with 5 bases between. This CDR3 spans 13 amino acids. Germline CDR1 reads KGHDR; CDR2 reads SFDVKD. The CDR3 nucleotides are TGTGCCACCAGTGATCCTTACACAGATACGCAGTATTTT. It yields the protein CATSDPYTDTQYF.

CDR3 amino acids: CASSSSLNRYQETQYF. CDR3 DNA: TGTGCCAGCAGTTCATCTTTAAACCGGTACCAAGAGACCCAGTACTTC. The chain joins TRBV7-8 to TRBJ2-5; no reliable D call. The V end was cut by 6 bases, the J end by 0 bases, with 17 bases between. This CDR3 has 16 amino acids. In germline, CDR1 is SGHVS, CDR2 FQNEAQ.

The J gene is TRBJ1-2, the V gene TRBV7-9; D is possibly TRBD1 (5 bases). CDR1 SEHNR and CDR2 FQNEAQ come from the germline V gene (reference sequence). This CDR3 contains 15 residues. Trimming removed 2 bases from V and 4 bases from J, with 14 bases in between. CDR3 DNA sequence: TGTGCCAGCAGCTTAAGCAGGGATTTTTTCTATGGCTACACCTTC. Protein product: CASSLSRDFFYGYTF. Combining the CDR3 with reference TRBV7-9 and TRBJ1-2 gives the whole variable domain DTGVSQNPRHKITKRGQNVTFRCDPISEHNRLYWYRQTLGQGPEFLTYFQNEAQLEKSRLLSDRFSAERPKGSFSTLEIQRTEQGDSAMYLCASSLSRDFFYGYTFGSGTRLTVV.